One and the same sample provided the 32 T cell receptor beta chains below, sequenced in a study of chemoradiotherapy in HPV16-positive cancers (dated by TCRdb to between 2021 and 2024). The library was obtained by the immunoSEQ multiplex PCR assay. Imported from immuneACCESS, the table was reduced by TCRdb to in-frame sequences with V and J called. These copies leave out some clones; in studies compared against another copy, an unresolved V gene accounts for under half, and the cause of the remainder is not known. Present in this sample are roughly 19,000 clones, 86% of which were seen just once. Roughly 4.4% of the sample is in the top ten clones. This sample comprised blood, obtained from a patient who underwent chemoradiotherapy. Receptor source: a human donor with HPV-associated anogenital cancer.

This clone was seen a few times. The chain has TRBV7-9 and TRBJ2-1, with 12 bases matching TRBD2. From germline, CDR1 is SEHNR and CDR2 FQNEAQ (reference sequence). The CDR3 has 17 residues. V shed 3 bases and J 4 bases; nucleotides not matched to a gene: 7. In DNA form, the CDR3 reads TGTGCCAGCAGCTTGTCTAGCGGGGGGGCCAGGTACAATGAGCAGTTCTTC. The encoded protein is CASSLSSGGARYNEQFF.

The chain couples TRBV27 to TRBJ2-6, with TRBD1 matching over 9 bases. Looked up from germline, CDR1 is MNHEY and CDR2 is SMNVEV (reference sequence). V dropped 0 bases and J dropped 11; count of bases not matched to a gene: 5. The CDR3 has 15 amino acids. CDR3 bases: TGTGCCAGCAGTTTATCCGGGACAGGGAACGACGTCCTGACTTTC. This sequence encodes CASSLSGTGNDVLTF.

V and J are TRBV7-9 and TRBJ2-7; possible D gene TRBD2, 5 bases. The germline V gene encodes CDR1 SEHNR and CDR2 FQNEAQ (reference sequence). V dropped 6 bases and J dropped 1 base, with 16 bases sitting between them. The CDR3 length is 15 residues. The CDR3 nucleotides read TGTGCCAGCAGACGCACTACTGCGGGTTCCTACGAGCAGTACTTC. This sequence encodes CASRRTTAGSYEQYF.

The CDR3: CASSQSSGGLAGGTGELFF. CDR3 coding DNA: TGCGCCAGCAGTCAATCAAGTGGCGGACTAGCGGGAGGCACCGGGGAGCTGTTTTTT. The chain has TRBV23-1 and TRBJ2-2; TRBD2 matches at 14 bases. TRBV23-1 is placed among ORFs of uncertain function. CDR3 length: 19 amino acids. Trimming took 0 bases from V and 4 from J; bases not matched to a gene: 7.

The chain combines TRBV7-2 with TRBJ1-2, with a weak D call TRBD1 (6 bases). The CDR3 runs 16 residues. V dropped 2 bases and J dropped 8 bases, with 21 bases sitting between them. Per germline, CDR1 SGHTA and CDR2 FQGNSA. The CDR3 loop is CASSLRGAGGAGGYTF. CDR3 nucleotide sequence: TGTGCCAGCAGCTTACGTGGGGCCGGGGGCGCGGGCGGCTACACCTTC.

The chain links TRBV28 to TRBJ2-5, with TRBD2 identical over 7 bases. CDR1 is MDHEN and CDR2 is SYDVKM in the germline V gene. Trimming at V came to 2 bases and at J to 5 bases, leaving 11 bases not matched to a gene. This CDR3 spans 16 amino acids. CDR3 coding DNA: TGTGCCAGCAGTTTAGGTCTGATAAGGGAGGGGGAGACCCAGTACTTC. It encodes CASSLGLIREGETQYF.

About this clone itself: At one boundary the junction diverges from the germline segment, which might be a read error. This sequence joins TRBV5-6 and TRBJ1-1; no definite D call. This CDR3 has 14 amino acids. Germline V gene data show CDR1 as SGHDT and CDR2 as YYEEEE. The CDR3 sequence is CASSLGQSNAEAFF. As DNA, the CDR3 is TGTGCCAGCAGCTTGGGGCAGTCGAACGCTGAAGCTTTCTTT.

CDR3 nucleotide sequence: TGTGCCAGCAGACCCGGGGTAGCGGGAGCAATAGAGACCCAGTACTTC. This encodes CASRPGVAGAIETQYF. This sequence joins TRBV7-3 and TRBJ2-5, with 9 positions matching TRBD2. Germline lookup yields CDR1 SGHTA and CDR2 FQGTGA. V lost 6 bases, J lost 4 bases, and 12 bases stayed unmatched. CDR3 length: 16 residues. Together with reference TRBV7-3 and TRBJ2-5, the CDR3 gives the full variable domain: GAGVSQTPSNKVTEKGKYVELRCDPISGHTALYWYRQSLGQGPEFLIYFQGTGAADDSGLPNDRFFAVRPEGSVSTLKIQRTERGDSAVYLCASRPGVAGAIETQYFGPGTRLLVL.

The chain uses TRBV20-1 and TRBJ2-3; a weak D match, TRBD2 (6 bases). Germline lookup yields CDR1 DFQATT and CDR2 SNEGSKA (reference sequence). The germline V and J ends were trimmed by 5 bases and 14 bases, with 8 bases remaining between them. The CDR3 loop spans 8 amino acids. The CDR3 protein is CSAGTGYF. The CDR3 nucleotides are TGCAGTGCTGGGACTGGGTATTTT.

This rearrangement joins TRBV7-2 to TRBJ2-7; D perhaps matches TRBD1 (6 bases). The V and J ends lost 5 bases and 5 bases respectively, with 19 bases between them. The CDR3 consists of 15 residues. Germline CDR1 reads SGHTA; CDR2 reads FQGNSA. The CDR3 DNA follows: TGTGCCAGCAGCATAATGGCGCACAGGGACCACGAGCAGTACTTC. Amino acids: CASSIMAHRDHEQYF.

The chain employs TRBV6-5 and TRBJ2-7, with TRBD1 identical over 9 bases. V lost 1 base to trimming and J lost 5 bases; unmatched junction nucleotides: 6. Germline-derived CDR1 and CDR2 are MNHEY and SVGAGI. The CDR3 extends over 15 amino acids. The CDR3 nucleotides read TGTGCCAGCAGTTACTGGGGACAGGGTTACGACGAGCAGTACTTC. Its translation: CASSYWGQGYDEQYF.

This clone was counted a few times. V gene TRBV7-9 combines with J gene TRBJ1-4; no definite D call. V was clipped by 3 bases and J by 0 bases, with 8 bases between them. Germline V gene lookup returns CDR1 SEHNR and CDR2 FQNEAQ (reference sequence). The CDR3 extends over 15 amino acids. CDR3 bases: TGTGCCAGCAGCTTTCCACAGACAACTAATGAAAAACTGTTTTTT. Amino acid sequence: CASSFPQTTNEKLFF.

In its sample, this clone was seen once. The J gene is TRBJ2-3, the V gene TRBV11-2; 8 bases map to TRBD1. Trimming took 3 bases from V and 5 from J; bases not matched to a gene: 4. The CDR3 has 14 amino acids. Germline CDR1 reads SGHAT; CDR2 reads FQNNGV. The CDR3 reads CASSLVQGVDTQYF. DNA of the CDR3: TGTGCCAGCAGCTTGGTACAGGGGGTAGATACGCAGTATTTT.

This clone was recorded once. V gene TRBV7-2 combines with J gene TRBJ2-5; possibly TRBD2 for D (6 bases). Germline-derived CDR1 and CDR2 are SGHTA and FQGNSA. The V and J ends lost 5 bases and 5 bases respectively, with 24 bases between them. The CDR3 covers 17 residues. The CDR3 sequence is CASSLTTRPGRRETQYF. In DNA form, the CDR3 reads TGTGCCAGCAGCCTTACAACCCGGCCGGGGAGGAGGGAGACCCAGTACTTC. Drawing the rest from reference TRBV7-2 and TRBJ2-5, the complete variable domain is GAGVSQSPSNKVTEKGKDVELRCDPISGHTALYWYRQSLGQGLEFLIYFQGNSAPDKSGLPSDRFSAERTGGSVSTLTIQRTQQEDSAVYLCASSLTTRPGRRETQYFGPGTRLLVL.

The V call is TRBV5-6, the J call TRBJ2-1; 7 bases are shared with TRBD1. CDR1 and CDR2 from the germline V gene are SGHDT and YYEEEE. The CDR3 length is 14 residues. Losses at the gene ends were 6 bases for V and 7 bases for J; bases not matched to a gene: 10. Written as DNA, the CDR3 is TGTGCCAGCAACCTTCTTGACAGGGAAAATGAGCAGTTCTTC. Its protein is CASNLLDRENEQFF.

V is TRBV4-1 and J is TRBJ1-2; D is possibly TRBD1 (5 bases). V lost 1 base to trimming and J lost 10 bases, with 10 bases between them. The CDR3 runs 12 residues. Germline V lookup: CDR1 MGHRA, CDR2 YSYEKL. CDR3 sequence: CASSQVPRAYTF. CDR3 bases: TGCGCCAGCAGCCAAGTGCCCAGGGCCTACACCTTC.

The V and J genes are TRBV10-1 and TRBJ2-3; D possibly corresponds to TRBD2 (6 bases). V lost 3 bases to trimming and J lost 0 bases, with 10 bases between them. The CDR3 has 15 residues. CDR1 WNHNN and CDR2 SYGVQD come from the germline V gene (reference sequence). DNA of the CDR3: TGCGCCAGCAGTGACCCCGGGGGAAGCACAGATACGCAGTATTTT. Protein: CASSDPGGSTDTQYF.

The chain carries TRBV12-5 and TRBJ2-7; tentative D call: TRBD1 (6 bases). Between the trimmed V and J ends, which lost 2 bases and 1 base, there was a span of 9 bases. This CDR3 is built from 14 residues. CDR1 and CDR2 from the germline V gene are LGHNT and FRNRAP. The CDR3 loop reads CASGLPTGSYEQYF. The DNA for the CDR3 is TGTGCTAGTGGTTTGCCCACAGGGTCCTACGAGCAGTACTTC.

The chain joins TRBV7-6 to TRBJ2-3, with D maybe TRBD2 (6 bases). This CDR3 has 14 residues. Trimming removed 0 bases at V and 5 bases at J, with 9 bases between. The germline V gene encodes CDR1 SGHVS and CDR2 FNYEAQ. CDR3 sequence: CASSLANGGDTQYF. CDR3 nucleotide sequence: TGTGCCAGCAGCTTAGCGAACGGGGGAGATACGCAGTATTTT.

The rearrangement uses TRBV4-3 and TRBJ2-3; D is unresolved. There are 15 residues in the CDR3. From germline, CDR1 is LGHNA and CDR2 YSLEER. V was clipped by 0 bases and J by 6 bases, with 13 bases between them. DNA of the CDR3: TGCGCCAGCAGCCAAGAAGGTAGTTTGTTCGATACGCAGTATTTT. Protein: CASSQEGSLFDTQYF.

The chain has TRBV5-6 and TRBJ2-1; 9 bases are a match to TRBD1. With V trimmed by 2 bases and J by 9 bases, 9 bases remained unmatched. The CDR3 has 15 residues. The germline gives CDR1 SGHDT, CDR2 YYEEEE. The CDR3 protein is CASSFMDRGYGEQFF. DNA of the CDR3: TGTGCCAGCAGCTTTATGGACAGGGGTTATGGTGAGCAGTTCTTC.

This clone was recorded only once. The V call is TRBV11-1, the J call TRBJ2-1; D unresolved. The CDR3 has 14 residues. Germline V gives CDR1 SGHAT, CDR2 FQDESV (reference sequence). Trimming stripped 2 bases from V and 8 bases from J, with 13 bases between. The CDR3 loop is CASSLQPPRDEQFF. The CDR3 DNA follows: TGTGCCAGCAGCTTACAGCCCCCTAGGGATGAGCAGTTCTTC.

V and J are TRBV5-6 and TRBJ1-2; D gene ambiguous. The CDR3 runs 14 residues. V lost 0 bases and J 4 bases, leaving 10 bases between the germline ends. Germline V gives CDR1 SGHDT, CDR2 YYEEEE. The CDR3 DNA follows: TGTGCCAGCAGCTTGGTGTCGGTAACCTATGGCTACACCTTC. The encoded protein is CASSLVSVTYGYTF.

The genes are TRBV7-2 and TRBJ2-1; D gene uncertain. With 0 bases removed from V and 1 base from J, the gap between germline ends came to 10 bases. Germline V gives CDR1 SGHTA, CDR2 FQGNSA. This CDR3 has 16 residues. The CDR3 loop reads CASSLAAGISYNEQFF. CDR3 DNA: TGTGCCAGCAGCTTAGCGGCTGGTATTTCCTACAATGAGCAGTTCTTC.

The V gene is TRBV23-1, the J gene TRBJ1-5; a weak D match, TRBD1 (5 bases). TRBV23-1 is labeled an ORF, and its function is uncertain. V lost 0 bases to trimming and J lost 5 bases, with 8 bases between them. The CDR3 sequence is 14 residues long. As DNA, the CDR3 is TGCGCCAGCAGTCAATCGCCAGGGTATCAGCCCCAGCATTTT. Amino acid sequence: CASSQSPGYQPQHF.

The chain joins TRBV18 to TRBJ1-5; D gene ambiguous. Trimming took off 4 bases at V and 0 bases at J, with 4 bases between the two ends. Germline lookup yields CDR1 KGHSH and CDR2 LQKENI. The CDR3 loop spans 13 amino acids. The CDR3 nucleotides are TGTGCCAGCTCACGCGATAGCAATCAGCCCCAGCATTTT. Translating gives CASSRDSNQPQHF.

This clone was observed a handful of times. The chain carries TRBV9 and TRBJ2-5; D gene unclear. Trimming removed 4 bases at V and 2 bases at J, with 15 bases between. Per germline, CDR1 SGDLS and CDR2 YYNGEE. CDR3 length equals 15 residues. CDR3 DNA sequence: TGTGCCAGCAGCCCGCTCCGAGACGCACAAGAGACCCAGTACTTC. Protein product: CASSPLRDAQETQYF.

The V and J genes are TRBV19 and TRBJ2-5; a possible D gene is TRBD1 (7 bases). Germline V gene lookup returns CDR1 LNHDA and CDR2 SQIVND (reference sequence). The CDR3 loop spans 17 amino acids. V lost 5 bases and J 1 base, leaving 20 bases between the germline ends. The CDR3 nucleotides read TGTGCCAGTAGTCTCGACCCCGCGGGACAGCTCCAAGAGACCCAGTACTTC. It specifies CASSLDPAGQLQETQYF.

The chain is built from TRBV15 and TRBJ2-2; either TRBD1 or TRBD2 may fit D (5 bases each). The CDR3 is 15 residues long. V lost 8 bases, J lost 4 bases, and 17 bases lay in between. CDR1 and CDR2 from the germline V gene are LNHNV and YYDKDF (reference sequence). CDR3 residues: CATEGPGRTTGELFF. CDR3 nucleotides: TGTGCCACCGAAGGGCCAGGGAGAACCACCGGGGAGCTGTTTTTT.

V gene TRBV5-6 combines with J gene TRBJ1-1, with 7 bases matching TRBD1. Looked up from germline, CDR1 is SGHDT and CDR2 is YYEEEE. The CDR3 totals 13 residues. Losses at the gene ends were 6 bases for V and 6 bases for J; bases not matched to a gene: 8. CDR3 coding DNA: TGTGCCAGCACCTCGAGAGGGGGCCCTGAAGCTTTCTTT. Amino acids: CASTSRGGPEAFF.

The sample holds one count of this clone. The rearrangement joins TRBV9 to TRBJ2-3, with 14 bases that match TRBD2. Trimming took 0 bases from V and 1 from J; bases not matched to a gene: 10. The CDR3 runs to 20 residues. From germline, CDR1 is SGDLS and CDR2 YYNGEE. This CDR3 reads CASSVESPQGLAGGTDTQYF. CDR3 DNA sequence: TGTGCCAGCAGCGTAGAGTCCCCCCAGGGACTAGCGGGAGGCACAGATACGCAGTATTTT.

V is TRBV7-2 and J is TRBJ1-5; 9 bases match TRBD1. J gave up 6 bases and V 1 base, and 4 bases lay outside the gene matches. Germline V gene sequence: CDR1 SGHTA, CDR2 FQGNSA. CDR3 length equals 15 residues. The CDR3 loop reads CASSLDRTGVQPQHF. CDR3 DNA: TGTGCCAGCAGCTTAGACCGGACAGGGGTTCAGCCCCAGCATTTT. The full variable domain, with the rest looked up from reference TRBV7-2 and TRBJ1-5, is GAGVSQSPSNKVTEKGKDVELRCDPISGHTALYWYRQSLGQGLEFLIYFQGNSAPDKSGLPSDRFSAERTGGSVSTLTIQRTQQEDSAVYLCASSLDRTGVQPQHFGDGTRLSIL.